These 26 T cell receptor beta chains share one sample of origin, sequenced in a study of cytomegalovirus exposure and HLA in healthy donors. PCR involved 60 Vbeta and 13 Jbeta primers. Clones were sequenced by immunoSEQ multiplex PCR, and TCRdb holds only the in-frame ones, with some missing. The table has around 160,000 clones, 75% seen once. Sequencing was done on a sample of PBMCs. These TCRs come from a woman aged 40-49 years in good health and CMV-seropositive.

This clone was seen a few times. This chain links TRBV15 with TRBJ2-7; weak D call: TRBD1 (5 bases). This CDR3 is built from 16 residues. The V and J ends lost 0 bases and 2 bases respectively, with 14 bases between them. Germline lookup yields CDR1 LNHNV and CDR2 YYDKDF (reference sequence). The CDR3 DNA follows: TGTGCCACCAGCAGAGATCGCAGGGAACCCACCTACGAGCAGTACTTC. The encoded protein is CATSRDRREPTYEQYF. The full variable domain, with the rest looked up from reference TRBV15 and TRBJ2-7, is DAMVIQNPRYQVTQFGKPVTLSCSQTLNHNVMYWYQQKSSQAPKLLFHYYDKDFNNEADTPDNFQSRRPNTSFCFLDIRSPGLGDTAMYLCATSRDRREPTYEQYFGPGTRLTVT.

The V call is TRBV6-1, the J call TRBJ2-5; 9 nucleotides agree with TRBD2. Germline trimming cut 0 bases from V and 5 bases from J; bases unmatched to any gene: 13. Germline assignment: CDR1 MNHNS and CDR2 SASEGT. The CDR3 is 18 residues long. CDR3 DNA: TGTGCCAGCAGTGAAGCGCCGTTTAGGACTAGCGTAGATGAGACCCAGTACTTC. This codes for CASSEAPFRTSVDETQYF.

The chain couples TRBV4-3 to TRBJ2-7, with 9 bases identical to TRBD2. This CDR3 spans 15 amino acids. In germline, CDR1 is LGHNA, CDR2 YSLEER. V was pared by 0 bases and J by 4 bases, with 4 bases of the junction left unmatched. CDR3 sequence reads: CASSQDTSGRYEQYF. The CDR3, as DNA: TGCGCCAGCAGCCAAGATACCAGCGGGAGGTACGAGCAGTACTTC.

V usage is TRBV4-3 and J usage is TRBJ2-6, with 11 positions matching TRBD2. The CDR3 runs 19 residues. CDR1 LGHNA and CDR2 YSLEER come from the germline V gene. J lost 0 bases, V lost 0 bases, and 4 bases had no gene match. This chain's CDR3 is CASSQDGTSGNSGANVLTF. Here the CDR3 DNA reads TGCGCCAGCAGCCAAGACGGGACTAGCGGAAACTCTGGGGCCAACGTCCTGACTTTC.

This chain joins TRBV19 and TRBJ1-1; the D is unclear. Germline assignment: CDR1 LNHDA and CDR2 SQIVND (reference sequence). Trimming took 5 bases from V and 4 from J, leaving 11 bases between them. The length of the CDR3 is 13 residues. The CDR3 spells CASSWRTGTEAFF. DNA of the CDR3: TGTGCCAGTAGTTGGAGGACGGGCACTGAAGCTTTCTTT.

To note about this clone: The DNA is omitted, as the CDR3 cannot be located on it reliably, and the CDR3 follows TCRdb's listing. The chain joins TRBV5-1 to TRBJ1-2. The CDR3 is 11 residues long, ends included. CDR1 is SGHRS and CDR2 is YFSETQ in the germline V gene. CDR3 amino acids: CASSFGGGSTF.

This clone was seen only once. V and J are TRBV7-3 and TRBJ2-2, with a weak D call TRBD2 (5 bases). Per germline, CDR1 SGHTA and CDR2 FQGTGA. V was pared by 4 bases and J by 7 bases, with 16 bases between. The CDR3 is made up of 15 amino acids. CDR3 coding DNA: TGTGCCAGCAGCTCGCGAGGGAGAAATGGCGGGGAGCTGTTTTTT. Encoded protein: CASSSRGRNGGELFF.

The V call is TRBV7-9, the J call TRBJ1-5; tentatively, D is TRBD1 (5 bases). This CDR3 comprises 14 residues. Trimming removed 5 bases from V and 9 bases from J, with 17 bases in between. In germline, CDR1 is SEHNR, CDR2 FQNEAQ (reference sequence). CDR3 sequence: CASSADSPKTPQHF. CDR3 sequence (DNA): TGTGCCAGCAGCGCAGACAGCCCGAAGACGCCCCAGCATTTT.

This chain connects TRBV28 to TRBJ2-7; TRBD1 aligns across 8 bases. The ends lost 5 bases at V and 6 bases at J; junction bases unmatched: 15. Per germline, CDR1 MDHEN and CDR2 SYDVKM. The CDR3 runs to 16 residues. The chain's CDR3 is CASSTPEGTGLAEQYF. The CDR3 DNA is TGTGCCAGCAGTACTCCGGAAGGGACAGGCCTCGCCGAGCAGTACTTC. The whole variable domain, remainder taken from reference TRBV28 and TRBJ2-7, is DVKVTQSSRYLVKRTGEKVFLECVQDMDHENMFWYRQDPGLGLRLIYFSYDVKMKEKGDIPEGYSVSREKKERFSLILESASTNQTSMYLCASSTPEGTGLAEQYFGPGTRLTVT.

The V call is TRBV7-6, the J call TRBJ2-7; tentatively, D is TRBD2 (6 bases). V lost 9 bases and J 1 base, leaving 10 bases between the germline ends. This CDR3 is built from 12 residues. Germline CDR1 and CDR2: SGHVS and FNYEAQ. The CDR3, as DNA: TGTGCCAGGGAGGGGCATTCCTACGAGCAGTACTTC. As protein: CAREGHSYEQYF.

CDR3 bases: TGTGCCAGCAGTTTAGTAGCCTCCAGGGGGTGGCAAGAGACCCAGTACTTC. This encodes CASSLVASRGWQETQYF. The V call is TRBV28, the J call TRBJ2-5, with 7 bases fitting TRBD1. The CDR3 is made up of 17 amino acids. Trimming at V came to 2 bases and at J to 2 bases, leaving 11 bases not matched to a gene. CDR1 is MDHEN and CDR2 is SYDVKM in the germline V gene. The full variable domain, rest sourced from reference TRBV28 and TRBJ2-5, is DVKVTQSSRYLVKRTGEKVFLECVQDMDHENMFWYRQDPGLGLRLIYFSYDVKMKEKGDIPEGYSVSREKKERFSLILESASTNQTSMYLCASSLVASRGWQETQYFGPGTRLLVL.

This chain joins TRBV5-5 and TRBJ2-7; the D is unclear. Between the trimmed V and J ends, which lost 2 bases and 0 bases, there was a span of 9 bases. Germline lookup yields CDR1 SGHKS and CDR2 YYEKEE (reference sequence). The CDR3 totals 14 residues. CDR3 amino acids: CASSFVSSSYEQYF. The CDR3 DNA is TGTGCCAGCAGCTTCGTGTCGAGCTCCTACGAGCAGTACTTC. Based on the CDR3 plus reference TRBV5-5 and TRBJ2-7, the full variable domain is DAGVTQSPTHLIKTRGQQVTLRCSPISGHKSVSWYQQVLGQGPQFIFQYYEKEERGRGNFPDRFSARQFPNYSSELNVNALLLGDSALYLCASSFVSSSYEQYFGPGTRLTVT.

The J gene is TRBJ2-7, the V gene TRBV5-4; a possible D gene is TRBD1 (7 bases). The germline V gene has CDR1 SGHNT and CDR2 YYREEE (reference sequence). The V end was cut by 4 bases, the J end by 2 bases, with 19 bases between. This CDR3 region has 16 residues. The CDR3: CASSGGGAGGTYEQYF. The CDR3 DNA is TGTGCCAGCAGCGGGGGCGGGGCAGGGGGTACCTACGAGCAGTACTTC.

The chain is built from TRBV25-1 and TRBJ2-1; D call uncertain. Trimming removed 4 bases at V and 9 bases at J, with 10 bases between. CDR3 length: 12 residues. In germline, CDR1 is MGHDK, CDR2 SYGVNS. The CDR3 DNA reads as TGTGCCAGCAGTGGGTCTAGTGGTGAGCAGTTCTTC. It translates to CASSGSSGEQFF.

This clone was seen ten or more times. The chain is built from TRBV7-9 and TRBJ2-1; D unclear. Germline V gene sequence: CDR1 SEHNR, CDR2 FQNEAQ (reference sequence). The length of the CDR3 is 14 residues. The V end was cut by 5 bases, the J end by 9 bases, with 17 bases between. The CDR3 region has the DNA TGTGCCAGCAGCCCGTCCGGTGGGTCTAGTGAGCAGTTCTTC. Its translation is CASSPSGGSSEQFF.

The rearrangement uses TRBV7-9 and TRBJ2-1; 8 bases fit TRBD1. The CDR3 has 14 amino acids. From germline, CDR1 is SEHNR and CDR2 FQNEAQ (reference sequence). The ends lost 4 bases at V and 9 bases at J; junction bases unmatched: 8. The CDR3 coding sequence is TGTGCCAGCAGCTCTACTCAGGGGGCTTTTGAGCAGTTCTTC. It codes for CASSSTQGAFEQFF.

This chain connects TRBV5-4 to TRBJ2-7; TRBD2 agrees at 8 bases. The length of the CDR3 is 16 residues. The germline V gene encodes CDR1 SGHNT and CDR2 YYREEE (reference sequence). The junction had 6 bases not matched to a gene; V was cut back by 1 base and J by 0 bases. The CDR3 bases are TGTGCCAGCAGCTTGTACCGGACTAGCCGCTCCTACGAGCAGTACTTC. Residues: CASSLYRTSRSYEQYF.

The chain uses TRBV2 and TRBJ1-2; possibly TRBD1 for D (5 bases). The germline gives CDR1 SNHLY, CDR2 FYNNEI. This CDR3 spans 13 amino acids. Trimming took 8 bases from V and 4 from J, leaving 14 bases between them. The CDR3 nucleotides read TGTGCCAGCTCAACAGGCCTTTCCTATGGCTACACCTTC. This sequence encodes CASSTGLSYGYTF.

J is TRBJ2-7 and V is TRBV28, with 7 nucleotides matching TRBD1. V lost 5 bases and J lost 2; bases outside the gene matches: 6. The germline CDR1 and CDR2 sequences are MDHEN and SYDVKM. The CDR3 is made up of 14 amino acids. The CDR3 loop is CASSRWDRTYEQYF. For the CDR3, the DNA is TGTGCCAGCAGTAGATGGGACAGAACCTACGAGCAGTACTTC.

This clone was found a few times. In DNA form, the CDR3 reads TGTGCCAGCGCAACCGAGACTAGCGGGAGGGCCCTAGATGAGCAGTTCTTC. Its protein is CASATETSGRALDEQFF. The rearrangement uses TRBV11-1 and TRBJ2-1, with 14 bases that match TRBD2. V trimming: 8 bases; J trimming: 8 bases; junction bases outside the gene matches: 14. Germline V gene sequence: CDR1 SGHAT, CDR2 FQDESV (reference sequence). The length of the CDR3 is 17 residues. Using reference TRBV11-1 and TRBJ2-1 for the parts outside the CDR3, the full variable domain is EAEVAQSPRYKITEKSQAVAFWCDPISGHATLYWYRQILGQGPELLVQFQDESVVDDSQLPKDRFSAERLKGVDSTLKIQPAELGDSAMYLCASATETSGRALDEQFFGPGTRLTVL.

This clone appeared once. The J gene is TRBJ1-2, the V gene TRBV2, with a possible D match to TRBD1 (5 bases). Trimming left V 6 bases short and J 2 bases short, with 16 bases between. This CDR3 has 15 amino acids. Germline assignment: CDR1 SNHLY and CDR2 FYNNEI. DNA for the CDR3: TGTGCCAGCAGAGAGACAGAAAATCCCAACTATGGCTACACCTTC. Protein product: CASRETENPNYGYTF.

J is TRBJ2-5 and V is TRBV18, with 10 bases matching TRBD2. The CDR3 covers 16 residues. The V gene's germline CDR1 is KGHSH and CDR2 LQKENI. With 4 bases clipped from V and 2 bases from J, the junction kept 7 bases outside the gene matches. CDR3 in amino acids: CASSHRGTSVQETQYF. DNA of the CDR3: TGTGCCAGCTCACACCGGGGGACTAGCGTTCAAGAGACCCAGTACTTC.

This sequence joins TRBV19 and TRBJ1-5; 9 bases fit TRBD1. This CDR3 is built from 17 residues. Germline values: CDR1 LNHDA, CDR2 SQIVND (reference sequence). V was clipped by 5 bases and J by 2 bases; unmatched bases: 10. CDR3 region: CASSAYRGRGGNQPQHF. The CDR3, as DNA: TGTGCCAGTAGTGCCTACAGGGGGCGGGGAGGCAATCAGCCCCAGCATTTT.

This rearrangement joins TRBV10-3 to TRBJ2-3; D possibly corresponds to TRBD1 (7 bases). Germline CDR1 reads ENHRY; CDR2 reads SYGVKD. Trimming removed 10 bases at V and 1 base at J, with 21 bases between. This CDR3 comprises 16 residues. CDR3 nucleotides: TGTGCCAGCGGAAGGGGGCGGCGGGGTGGCACAGATACGCAGTATTTT. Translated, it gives CASGRGRRGGTDTQYF.

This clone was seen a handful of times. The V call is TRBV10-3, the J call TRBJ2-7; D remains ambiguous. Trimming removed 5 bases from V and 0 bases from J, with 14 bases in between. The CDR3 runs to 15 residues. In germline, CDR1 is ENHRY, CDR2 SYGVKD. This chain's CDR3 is CAISSVVTSSYEQYF. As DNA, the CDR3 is TGTGCCATCAGTTCCGTGGTGACAAGCTCCTACGAGCAGTACTTC.

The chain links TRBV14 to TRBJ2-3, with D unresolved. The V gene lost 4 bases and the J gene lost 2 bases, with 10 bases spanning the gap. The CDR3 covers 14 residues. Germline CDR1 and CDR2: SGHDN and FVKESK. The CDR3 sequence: CASSPHGSTDTQYF. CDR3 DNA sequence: TGTGCCAGCAGCCCCCACGGGTCCACAGATACGCAGTATTTT. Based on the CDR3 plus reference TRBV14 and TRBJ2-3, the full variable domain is EAGVTQFPSHSVIEKGQTVTLRCDPISGHDNLYWYRRVMGKEIKFLLHFVKESKQDESGMPNNRFLAERTGGTYSTLKVQPAELEDSGVYFCASSPHGSTDTQYFGPGTRLTVL.